The 17 T cell receptor beta chains given below trace back to one sample, sequenced in a study of CXCR3-negative and CXCR3-positive naive CD8 T cells (dated by TCRdb to the late 2010s). Study-wide findings and limitations: TRB CDR3s from CXCR3-positive naive cells showed higher hydrophobicity (lower Kidera factor 4), lower energy, and higher strength and volume indices than CXCR3-negative naive cells.

Their antigens remain unidentified. The reads were generated on a NextSeq 550. The Human TCR Profiling Kit (MiLaboratory) was used to prepare UMI-labeled 5' RACE TRB cDNA libraries. The reads went through TCRdb reprocessing, and each CDR3 protein sequence gets one entry with no DNA. This sample's clone table shows 150,000 or so distinct CDR3 sequences. Around 0.5% of the sample belongs to the ten largest clones. Sample: naive CXCR3+ CD8+ T cells from blood. This specimen's cell subset or site label, interpreted: CD45RO-CCR7+CD27+CD95- naive CD8+ T cells expressing CXCR3 (TNR3+). These receptors were taken from a human donor in good health. Some clones in this sample may be carry-over from other donors' samples.

The chain links TRBV28 to TRBJ1-2; TCRdb calls TRBD1, which cannot be checked without DNA. The CDR3 runs to 13 residues. Looked up from germline, CDR1 is MDHEN and CDR2 is SYDVKM. The CDR3 here is CASRGNGAYGYTF.

The chain joins TRBV19 to TRBJ1-2; the TRBD1 assignment by TCRdb is unverifiable without DNA. The germline gives CDR1 LNHDA, CDR2 SQIVND (reference sequence). The CDR3 consists of 13 residues. The CDR3 sequence is CASRTGWGNGYTF. The full variable domain, with the rest looked up from reference TRBV19 and TRBJ1-2, is DGGITQSPKYLFRKEGQNVTLSCEQNLNHDAMYWYRQDPGQGLRLIYYSQIVNDFQKGDIAEGYSVSREKKESFPLTVTSAQKNPTAFYLCASRTGWGNGYTFGSGTRLTVV.

The CDR3 here is CASSHAAESYEQYF. The chain recombines TRBV4-1 with TRBJ2-7. This CDR3 contains 14 residues. Germline CDR1 and CDR2: MGHRA and YSYEKL.

The chain is built from TRBV12-3 or TRBV12-4 and TRBJ2-7; checking the TCRdb D call of TRBD1 is not possible without DNA. CDR3 size: 15 residues. CDR3 amino acids: CASSYSGSRAYEQYF.

The rearrangement uses TRBV7-6 and TRBJ2-5. Germline V gives CDR1 SGHVS, CDR2 FNYEAQ. The CDR3 is 15 amino acids. CDR3 in amino acids: CASSFTAGIQETQYF.

The J gene is TRBJ1-5, the V gene TRBV7-9; TCRdb picks TRBD1, but there is no DNA to check that call. This CDR3 spans 18 amino acids. Per germline, CDR1 SEHNR and CDR2 FQNEAQ (reference sequence). The CDR3 reads CASSLADRGKDGNQPQHF.

The chain is built from TRBV5-1 and TRBJ1-1. Germline CDR1 reads SGHRS; CDR2 reads YFSETQ. CDR3 length: 14 amino acids. CDR3 sequence: CATLGPDASTEAFF.

J is TRBJ1-2 and V is TRBV5-1; TCRdb's D gene call, TRBD1, goes unchecked for lack of DNA. Germline values: CDR1 SGHRS, CDR2 YFSETQ. This CDR3 contains 16 residues. CDR3: CASSWSGTGEQYGYTF.

The rearrangement joins TRBV10-3 to TRBJ2-2; TCRdb lists TRBD1, though no DNA is available to test this call. This CDR3 region has 16 residues. Germline lookup yields CDR1 ENHRY and CDR2 SYGVKD. The CDR3 is CAISESTTGLPGELFF.

The rearrangement joins TRBV14 to TRBJ2-3; TCRdb lists TRBD2, though no DNA is available to test this call. This CDR3 comprises 14 residues. Germline CDR1 SGHDN, CDR2 FVKESK. CDR3 amino acids: CASSPYRRADTQYF.

The gene calls are TRBV29-1 and TRBJ1-1. Germline V gene sequence: CDR1 SQVTM, CDR2 ANQGSEA. This CDR3 is built from 12 residues. CDR3 region: CSANPGGTEAFF.

V gene TRBV20-1 combines with J gene TRBJ1-5. Per germline, CDR1 DFQATT and CDR2 SNEGSKA (reference sequence). There are 12 residues in the CDR3. The CDR3 sequence: CSARDGNQPQHF.

The gene calls are TRBV6-2 or TRBV6-3 and TRBJ2-5; TCRdb returns TRBD1, unconfirmable since there is no DNA. CDR1 is MNHEY, CDR2 SVGEGT, per germline. The CDR3 loop spans 15 amino acids. The CDR3 here is CASSPHTGPQETQYF.

This chain uses TRBV29-1 with TRBJ2-1; TCRdb designates TRBD2, a call that cannot be tested without DNA. The CDR3 has 13 residues. The germline gives CDR1 SQVTM, CDR2 ANQGSEA. The CDR3 spells CSVEIGLASEQFF.

V gene TRBV20-1 combines with J gene TRBJ2-6; the TCRdb D gene call, TRBD2, has no DNA to confirm it. The CDR3 has 17 residues. Germline CDR1 and CDR2: DFQATT and SNEGSKA (reference sequence). CDR3: CSARDRWEAAGANVLTF.

The V and J genes are TRBV15 and TRBJ2-7; TCRdb calls TRBD2, which cannot be checked without DNA. Germline values: CDR1 LNHNV, CDR2 YYDKDF (reference sequence). The CDR3 length is 12 residues. Here the CDR3 reads CATSWSGYEQYF.

The rearrangement uses TRBV27 and TRBJ2-3; TCRdb outputs TRBD1, but without DNA this stays unchecked. The CDR3 consists of 15 residues. Germline CDR1 is MNHEY and CDR2 is SMNVEV (reference sequence). The CDR3 spells CASSLSGPPGDTQYF.